These T cell receptor beta chains were read from a single sample in a study of blood T cell repertoires in COVID-19. The assay was immunoSEQ multiplex PCR, and TCRdb's table has in-frame clones only and misses some. The sample carries some 240,000 clones, 65% to 90% recorded once. Sequencing used peripheral blood. The origin of the receptors is a woman aged 40 to 55 who had recovered from COVID-19. CDR3s leave out the opening cysteine and the closing phenylalanine or tryptophan.

TRBV12-5,TRBJ1-3,ASGLDNVRNTIY
TRBV10-3,TRBJ2-3,AISITGDGTDTQY
TRBV19,TRBJ2-7,ASSVGYEQY
TRBV9,TRBJ2-1,ASMRGNSYNEQF
TRBV18,TRBJ2-1,ASSPRERGVREQF
TRBV4-3,TRBJ2-4,ASSPTRSIRDIQY
TRBV7-3,TRBJ2-1,ASSLTANNRGEQF
TRBV4-3,TRBJ2-6,ASSQDTGFGANVLT
TRBV28,TRBJ2-1,ASSLTQTRQF
TRBV18,TRBJ1-3,ASSPVNALNSGNTIY
TRBV6-6,TRBJ2-7,ASSYEDEQY
TRBV5-4,TRBJ1-6,ASSWDRVNSPLH
TRBV9,TRBJ2-7,ASSMRDRDPYEQY
TRBV2,TRBJ1-3,ANVKPGNSGNTIY
TRBV11-2,TRBJ1-1,ASSFQRADLTEAF
TRBV6-6,TRBJ1-5,ASSYSGLNNQPQH
TRBV10-3,TRBJ1-2,AISESDRTGPGYT
TRBV3-1/TRBV3-2,TRBJ2-5,ASSPGFQETQY